One sample yielded the 20 T cell receptor beta chains listed below, sequenced in a study of OX40 agonist ivuxolimab in advanced cancers. Data came from immunoSEQ multiplex PCR; TCRdb stores just in-frame clones and leaves some out. The sample carries about 64,000 clones, roughly 80% recorded once. The sample here was CD4+ or CD8+ T cells sorted from blood, taken in a trial of the OX40 agonist ivuxolimab. These receptors were obtained from an adult with an advanced solid tumor such as melanoma, head and neck, liver or kidney cancer.

This clone was detected once. The chain carries TRBV7-3 and TRBJ2-2; a weak D match, TRBD2 (5 bases). Germline V gene lookup returns CDR1 SGHTA and CDR2 FQGTGA. V was pared by 5 bases and J by 4 bases, with 14 bases between. The CDR3 has 15 residues. CDR3 sequence reads: CASSPQRTSTGELFF. CDR3 DNA sequence: TGTGCCAGCAGCCCTCAGCGGACTTCCACCGGGGAGCTGTTTTTT.

A note on this clone: One end of the junction does not line up with germline, which may come from a read error. This chain links TRBV11-1 with TRBJ2-3; D remains ambiguous. The CDR3 is 13 amino acids. Germline lookup yields CDR1 SGHAT and CDR2 FQDESV (reference sequence). CDR3 sequence: CASSLRGKDAQYF. CDR3 bases: TGTGCCAGCAGCTTACGTGGGAAAGATGCGCAGTATTTT.

The chain recombines TRBV19 with TRBJ2-5; D remains ambiguous. Trimming took off 3 bases at V and 0 bases at J, with 5 bases between the two ends. The V gene's germline CDR1 is LNHDA and CDR2 SQIVND (reference sequence). The length of the CDR3 is 13 residues. The CDR3 protein is CASSIYNQETQYF. The CDR3 DNA sequence: TGTGCCAGTAGTATTTATAACCAAGAGACCCAGTACTTC.

This clone was seen a single time. The J gene is TRBJ1-1, the V gene TRBV6-6, with D perhaps TRBD1 (6 bases). The CDR3 is made up of 16 amino acids. V was shortened by 4 bases and J by 0 bases, with 15 bases between the two germline ends. The germline gives CDR1 MNHNY, CDR2 SVGAGI (reference sequence). In DNA, the CDR3 is TGTGCCAGCAGTTCGGACAGAGGTATTATGAACACTGAAGCTTTCTTT. Encoded protein: CASSSDRGIMNTEAFF.

J is TRBJ2-1 and V is TRBV10-3; 7 bases agree with TRBD2. The trim removed 2 bases at V and 5 bases at J, leaving 6 bases unmatched. There are 15 residues in the CDR3. Per germline, CDR1 ENHRY and CDR2 SYGVKD. CDR3 in amino acids: CAISETQRDDNEQFF. The CDR3 coding sequence is TGTGCCATCAGTGAGACCCAGCGGGATGACAATGAGCAGTTCTTC.

The rearrangement uses TRBV5-6 and TRBJ2-1; 9 bases agree with TRBD2. Germline assignment: CDR1 SGHDT and CDR2 YYEEEE. V trimming: 2 bases; J trimming: 13 bases; junction bases outside the gene matches: 1. The CDR3 consists of 11 residues. In DNA, the CDR3 is TGTGCCAGCAGCTTAGCGGGGGGCCAGTTCTTC. Amino acids: CASSLAGGQFF.

In this sample, this clone turned up once. This chain connects TRBV29-1 to TRBJ1-2, with 8 bases that match TRBD1. V dropped 8 bases and J dropped 6; count of bases not matched to a gene: 11. The CDR3 spans 13 residues. Germline lookup yields CDR1 SQVTM and CDR2 ANQGSEA. CDR3 sequence reads: CSPPRGQGNGYTF. CDR3 sequence (DNA): TGCAGCCCCCCGAGAGGACAGGGTAATGGCTACACCTTC.

V and J are TRBV9 and TRBJ2-5; D not resolved. V was clipped by 2 bases and J by 2 bases, with 13 bases between them. The CDR3 is 15 residues long. Germline V lookup: CDR1 SGDLS, CDR2 YYNGEE. The CDR3 sequence is CASSVPGDLQETQYF. The CDR3 region has the DNA TGTGCCAGCAGCGTCCCCGGTGACCTACAAGAGACCCAGTACTTC.

The chain employs TRBV11-2 and TRBJ2-4; 9 bases agree with TRBD2. The CDR3 runs to 12 residues. Looked up from germline, CDR1 is SGHAT and CDR2 is FQNNGV. Trimming took 7 bases from V and 6 from J; bases not matched to a gene: 1. CDR3 protein: CASKTSGNIQYF. In DNA form, the CDR3 reads TGTGCCAGCAAGACTAGCGGAAACATTCAGTACTTC. Full variable domain (remainder filled in from reference TRBV11-2 and TRBJ2-4): EAGVAQSPRYKIIEKRQSVAFWCNPISGHATLYWYQQILGQGPKLLIQFQNNGVVDDSQLPKDRFSAERLKGVDSTLKIQPAKLEDSAVYLCASKTSGNIQYFGAGTRLSVL.

This clone was seen just once. The chain links TRBV9 to TRBJ2-1; D perhaps matches TRBD2 (5 bases). Looked up from germline, CDR1 is SGDLS and CDR2 is YYNGEE. Trimming cost V 4 bases and J 5 bases, with 19 bases left between them. This CDR3 has 16 residues. For the CDR3, the DNA is TGTGCCAGCAGCCCCGGACTTTTTCTCCAAAACAATGAGCAGTTCTTC. Amino acid sequence: CASSPGLFLQNNEQFF.

In this sample, this clone turned up once. This chain joins TRBV6-5 and TRBJ2-1; 8 nucleotides match TRBD2. The CDR3 is 15 residues long. Per the germline V gene, CDR1 is MNHEY and CDR2 is SVGAGI. V shed 6 bases, J shed 0 bases, and the junction held 4 bases outside the gene matches. The CDR3 reads CASRLAGSSYNEQFF. The CDR3 nucleotides are TGTGCCAGCAGGTTAGCGGGGAGCTCCTACAATGAGCAGTTCTTC.

V gene TRBV7-2 combines with J gene TRBJ1-5; D gene ambiguous. CDR1 and CDR2 from the germline V gene are SGHTA and FQGNSA. Trimming pared 5 bases from V and 6 bases from J, leaving 11 bases between. The CDR3 runs to 13 residues. This CDR3 reads CASSLSRSQPQHF. CDR3 nucleotides: TGTGCCAGCAGCCTGAGTAGGAGTCAGCCCCAGCATTTT.

This clone was counted only a few times. This rearrangement joins TRBV18 to TRBJ1-1; a weak D match, TRBD1 (5 bases). The V and J ends lost 6 bases and 1 base respectively, with 15 bases between them. CDR1 is KGHSH and CDR2 is LQKENI in the germline V gene. The CDR3 consists of 15 residues. The CDR3 sequence: CASSRSERGNTEAFF. CDR3 nucleotides: TGTGCCAGCTCCCGTTCGGAAAGGGGGAACACTGAAGCTTTCTTT.

This clone is a singleton in its sample. V and J are TRBV27 and TRBJ1-2, with D perhaps TRBD1 (5 bases). This CDR3 spans 15 amino acids. Trimming removed 6 bases at V and 0 bases at J, with 14 bases between. Germline CDR1 and CDR2: MNHEY and SMNVEV (reference sequence). The CDR3 region is CASRRDSLANYGYTF. CDR3 nucleotide sequence: TGTGCCAGCAGGCGCGACAGCCTGGCTAACTATGGCTACACCTTC.

Many counts were recorded for this clone. The V gene is TRBV11-2, the J gene TRBJ2-7, with 9 nucleotides matching TRBD1. The CDR3 is 14 amino acids. CDR1 and CDR2 (germline): SGHAT, FQNNGV. V lost 5 bases and J lost 5; bases outside the gene matches: 7. For the CDR3, the DNA is TGTGCCAGCAGCACCAGGACAGGGGAGGACGAGCAGTACTTC. Its translation: CASSTRTGEDEQYF.

The V and J genes are TRBV6-5 and TRBJ2-3, with D unclear. The CDR3 runs 15 residues. Trimming removed 1 base at V and 6 bases at J, with 14 bases between. Germline CDR1 and CDR2: MNHEY and SVGAGI. CDR3 DNA: TGTGCCAGCAGTTACTTCCCGGGTCTGACGGATACGCAGTATTTT. This encodes CASSYFPGLTDTQYF.

The CDR3, as DNA: TGTGCCTGGAGTTTCGACAGGGTCGATGGCTACACCTTC. Translating gives CAWSFDRVDGYTF. J is TRBJ1-2 and V is TRBV30; the match to TRBD1 covers 7 bases. Trimming removed 2 bases from V and 6 bases from J; junction bases left unmatched: 6. The germline gives CDR1 GTSNPN, CDR2 SVGIG (reference sequence). The CDR3 consists of 13 residues.

The rearrangement uses TRBV11-1 and TRBJ1-2; 7 bases agree with TRBD1. V lost 5 bases and J lost 4; bases outside the gene matches: 4. CDR1 and CDR2 (germline): SGHAT, FQDESV (reference sequence). CDR3 size: 13 residues. DNA of the CDR3: TGTGCCAGCAGCCCAGGGGACAGCTATGGCTACACCTTC. Amino acid sequence: CASSPGDSYGYTF. Based on the CDR3 plus reference TRBV11-1 and TRBJ1-2, the full variable domain is EAEVAQSPRYKITEKSQAVAFWCDPISGHATLYWYRQILGQGPELLVQFQDESVVDDSQLPKDRFSAERLKGVDSTLKIQPAELGDSAMYLCASSPGDSYGYTFGSGTRLTVV.

The chain has TRBV4-2 and TRBJ1-2; D not resolved. V was trimmed by 2 bases and J by 3 bases, leaving 19 bases between them. The CDR3 has 17 residues. Per the germline V gene, CDR1 is LGHNA and CDR2 is YNFKEQ. In DNA form, the CDR3 reads TGTGCCAGCAGCCAATACCTTCCCCAGTTGGGTGACTATGGCTACACCTTC. Translation gives CASSQYLPQLGDYGYTF.

The rearrangement uses TRBV6-6 and TRBJ1-1; 8 bases fit TRBD1. The germline CDR1 and CDR2 sequences are MNHNY and SVGAGI (reference sequence). J was trimmed by 4 bases and V by 6 bases; bases with no gene match: 7. The CDR3 has 14 residues. CDR3 region: CASRQQQGVTEAFF. The CDR3 nucleotides read TGTGCCAGCAGACAACAACAGGGGGTCACTGAAGCTTTCTTT.